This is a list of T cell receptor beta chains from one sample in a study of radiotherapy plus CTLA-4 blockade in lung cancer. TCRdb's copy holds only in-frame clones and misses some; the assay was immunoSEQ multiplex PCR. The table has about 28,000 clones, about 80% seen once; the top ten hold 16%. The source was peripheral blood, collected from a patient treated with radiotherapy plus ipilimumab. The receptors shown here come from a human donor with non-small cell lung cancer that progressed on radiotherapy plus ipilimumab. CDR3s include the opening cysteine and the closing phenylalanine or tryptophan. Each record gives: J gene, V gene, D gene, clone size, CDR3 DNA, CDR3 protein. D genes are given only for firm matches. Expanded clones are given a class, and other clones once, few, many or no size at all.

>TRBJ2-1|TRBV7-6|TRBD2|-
TGTGCCAGCAGCCGGGGGGCCTACAATGAGCAGTTCTTC
CASSRGAYNEQFF
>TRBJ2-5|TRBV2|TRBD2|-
TGTGCCAGCATCGGGCTAGCGGGAGAGACCCAGTACTTC
CASIGLAGETQYF
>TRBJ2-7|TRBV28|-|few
TGTGCCAGCAGACTACGCCCGGCATCCTCCTACGAGCAGTACTTC
CASRLRPASSYEQYF
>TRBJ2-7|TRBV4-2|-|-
TGTGCCAGCAGCCAAGTGGCGGAGATCCGCTACGAGCAGTACTTC
CASSQVAEIRYEQYF
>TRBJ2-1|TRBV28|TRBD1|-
TGTGCCAGCAGTTTAATTACCACAGGGGGGCTGTTCTTC
CASSLITTGGLFF
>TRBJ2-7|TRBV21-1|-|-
TGTGCCAGCAGCCGACTACGACCTCTCGAGGCCTACGAGCAGTACTTC
CASSRLRPLEAYEQYF
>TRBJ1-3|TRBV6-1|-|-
TGTGCCAGCAGTGAAGGGGGGGTCTGGGGAAACACCATATATTTT
CASSEGGVWGNTIYF
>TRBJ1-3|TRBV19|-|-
TGTGCCAGTGCGCCGGGACTGACTTCCTCTGGAAACACCATATATTTT
CASAPGLTSSGNTIYF
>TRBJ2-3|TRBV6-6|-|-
TGTGCCAGCAGTTACGGAGGGGGCCCAGATACGCAGTATTTT
CASSYGGGPDTQYF
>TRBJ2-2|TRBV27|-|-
TGTGCCAGCAGTTTATACTTAAACACCGGGGAGCTGTTTTTT
CASSLYLNTGELFF
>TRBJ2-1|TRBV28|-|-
TGTGCCAGCAGTTTGGTTACAGAGGGGTACTCCTACAATGAGCAGTTCTTC
CASSLVTEGYSYNEQFF
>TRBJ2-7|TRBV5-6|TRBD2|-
TGTGCCAGCAGCCCCCTAGCGGGAGGGCCAGGGGAGCAGTACTTC
CASSPLAGGPGEQYF
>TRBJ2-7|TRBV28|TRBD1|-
TGTGCCAGCAGGACAGGGGGTAGCTCCTACGAGCAGTACTTC
CASRTGGSSYEQYF
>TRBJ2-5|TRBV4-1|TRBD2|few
TGCGCCAGCAGCCAAGGCCCTCGGGCTAGCGGCCAAGAGACCCAGTACTTC
CASSQGPRASGQETQYF
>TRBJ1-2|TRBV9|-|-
TGTGCCAGCAGCGTACCAACAGGGCCTTTCACCTTC
CASSVPTGPFTF
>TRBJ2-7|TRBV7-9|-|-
TGTGCCAGCAGCTTAGGGGGTGGTATCGGTTTTGGCGAGCAGTACTTC
CASSLGGGIGFGEQYF
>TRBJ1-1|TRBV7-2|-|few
TGTGCCAGCAGCTTAGTAACCTTCAACACTGAAGCTTTCTTT
CASSLVTFNTEAFF
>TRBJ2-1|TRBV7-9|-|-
TGTGCCAGCAGCTCCCGGACAGCTTACAATGAGCAGTTCTTC
CASSSRTAYNEQFF
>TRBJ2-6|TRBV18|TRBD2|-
TGTGCCGCCCTGTTGACTCTAGCGGGGTTCTCTGGGGCCAACGTCCTGACTTTC
CAALLTLAGFSGANVLTF
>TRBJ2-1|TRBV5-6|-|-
TGTGCCAGCAGTCAAGGGGTTCCCAATGAGCAGTTCTTC
CASSQGVPNEQFF
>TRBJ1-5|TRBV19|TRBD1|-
TGTGCCAGTAAGGGCCTCGCAGGGGGCAAGAGTCAGCCCCAGCATTTT
CASKGLAGGKSQPQHF
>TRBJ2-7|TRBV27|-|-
TGTGCCAGCAGCTACTTCGGGGGCTCCAGCGAGCAGTACTTC
CASSYFGGSSEQYF
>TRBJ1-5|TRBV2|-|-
TGTGCCAGCAGCGCGGGACAAATAAATCAGCCCCAGCATTTT
CASSAGQINQPQHF
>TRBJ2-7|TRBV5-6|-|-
TGTGCCAGCAGCCTCGGGACGTTATACGAGCAGTACTTC
CASSLGTLYEQYF
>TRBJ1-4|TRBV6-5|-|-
TGTGCCAGCAGGAGGGGCGCTAATGAAAAACTGTTTTTT
CASRRGANEKLFF
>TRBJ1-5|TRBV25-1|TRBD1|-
TGTGCCAGCAGTGAGACAGGGCGAAATCAGCCCCAGCATTTT
CASSETGRNQPQHF
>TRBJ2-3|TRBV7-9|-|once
TGTGCCAGCAGCTTAGAAGGTAGCGCTAGCACAGATACGCAGTATTTT
CASSLEGSASTDTQYF
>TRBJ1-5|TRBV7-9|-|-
TGTGCCAGCAGCTCGGGGTTTAGCAATCAGCCCCAGCATTTT
CASSSGFSNQPQHF
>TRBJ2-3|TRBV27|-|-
TGTGCCAGCAGTTCCCGGACCGCCACAGATACGCAGTATTTT
CASSSRTATDTQYF
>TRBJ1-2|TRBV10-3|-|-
TGTGCCATCAGTGAGTCAGACCACCGATATGGCTACACCTTC
CAISESDHRYGYTF
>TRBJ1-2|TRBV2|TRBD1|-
TGTGCCAGCAGGGAAACGGGACAGAACTATGGCTACACCTTC
CASRETGQNYGYTF
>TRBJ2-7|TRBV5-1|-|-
TGCGCCAGCAGCCTAGGGGTAAGGGTGGCACCCTACGAGCAGTACTTC
CASSLGVRVAPYEQYF
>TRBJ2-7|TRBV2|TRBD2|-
TGTGCCAGCAGGATAGGACTAGCGGGTAGAGGGGACGAGCAGTACTTC
CASRIGLAGRGDEQYF
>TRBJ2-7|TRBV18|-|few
TGTGCCAGCTCACCGGACGGCTACGAGCAGTACTTC
CASSPDGYEQYF
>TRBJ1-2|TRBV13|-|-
TGTGCCAGCAGCTTACCCTCCCCAGGGGCGGGTGGCTACACCTTC
CASSLPSPGAGGYTF
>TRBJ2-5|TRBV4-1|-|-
TGCGCCAGCAGCTCAAGTCGAGGCCATCAAGAGACCCAGTACTTC
CASSSSRGHQETQYF
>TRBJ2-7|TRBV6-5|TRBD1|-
TGTGCCAGCGCCCTTCGGGACAGAAACTACGAGCAGTACTTC
CASALRDRNYEQYF
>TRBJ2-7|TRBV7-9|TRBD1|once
TGTGCCAGCAGCCTGACAGGGTTAGGCGAGCAGTACTTC
CASSLTGLGEQYF
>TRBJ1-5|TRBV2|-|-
TGTGCCAGCAACCAGATGGGGGACATCCAGCATTTT
CASNQMGDIQHF
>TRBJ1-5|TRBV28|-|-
TGTGCCAGCAGTTCCCCGGGTGATCAGCCCCAGCATTTT
CASSSPGDQPQHF
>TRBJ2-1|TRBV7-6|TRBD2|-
TGTGCCAGCAGCTTAGTTCTCGGGACTAGCGGGATCAATGAGCAGTTCTTC
CASSLVLGTSGINEQFF
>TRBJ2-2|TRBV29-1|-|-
TGCAGCGTTGGATTATCTAGTAATGGAGGCGGGGAGCTGTTTTTT
CSVGLSSNGGGELFF
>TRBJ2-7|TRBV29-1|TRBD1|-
TGCAGCGTTCGGGACAGGGACTACGAGCAGTACTTC
CSVRDRDYEQYF
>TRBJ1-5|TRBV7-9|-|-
TGTGCCAGCAGCCTTGACAGTATTGATCAGCCCCAGCATTTT
CASSLDSIDQPQHF
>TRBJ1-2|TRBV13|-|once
TGTGCCAGCAGCTTAGGCGAGAACTATGGCTACACCTTC
CASSLGENYGYTF
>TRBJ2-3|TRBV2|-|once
TGTGCCAGCAGTGAAGCGACGGATTCGGAAGATACGCAGTATTTT
CASSEATDSEDTQYF
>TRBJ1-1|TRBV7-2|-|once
TGTGCCAGCAGCCGGGAGATGACAGGGAACACTGAAGCTTTCTTT
CASSREMTGNTEAFF
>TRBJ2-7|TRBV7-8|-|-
TGTGCCAGCGGCCGTATGGCTAGCGACTACGAGCAGTACTTC
CASGRMASDYEQYF
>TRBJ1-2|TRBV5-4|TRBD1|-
TGTGCCAGCAGCTTCTCGGGACAGGGGGCAGACTATGGCTACACCTTC
CASSFSGQGADYGYTF
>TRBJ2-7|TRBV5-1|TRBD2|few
TGCGCCAGCAGCTTGGGGTCGGGACTAGCTACGGAGCAGCAGTACTTC
CASSLGSGLATEQQYF
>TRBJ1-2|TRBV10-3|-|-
TGTGCCATCAGTGCACGACAGACTCGGACTAACTATGGCTACACCTTC
CAISARQTRTNYGYTF
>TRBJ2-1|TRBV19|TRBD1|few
TGTGCCACCCGACGGCAGGGGGTCCCTGAGCAGTTCTTC
CATRRQGVPEQFF
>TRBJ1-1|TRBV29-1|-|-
TGCAGCGGCGCCCAACGCGGTGCCACTGAAGCTTTCTTT
CSGAQRGATEAFF